The 9 T cell receptor beta chains listed next were all sequenced from one sample in a study of shared clonotypes between healthy human individuals. Profiling relied on immunoSEQ multiplex PCR, and the TCRdb table lists in-frame clones only, not all of them. Of over a million clones in the sample, around 82% were seen once. Sequencing was carried out using memory CD4+ T cells from PBMCs. Described subset: CD45RA-negative fraction. These receptors all stem from a man aged 18 to 29 in good health. Some clones in this sample may be carry-over from other donors' samples.

This clone is a singleton in its sample. The genes are TRBV5-8 and TRBJ1-1; D remains ambiguous. The CDR3 runs to 11 residues. Germline V gene data show CDR1 as SGHTS and CDR2 as YDEGEE. V lost 7 bases and J 4 bases, leaving 8 bases between the germline ends. The chain's CDR3 is CASRRTTEAFF. DNA for the CDR3: TGTGCCAGCCGGAGGACCACTGAAGCTTTCTTT.

The CDR3 sequence: CASSLLGGSGKSQPQHF. CDR3 sequence (DNA): TGTGCCAGCAGTTTACTGGGGGGTTCGGGTAAGTCTCAGCCCCAGCATTTT. The V call is TRBV28, the J call TRBJ1-5; TRBD1 might be the D (5 bases). Between the trimmed V and J ends, which lost 2 bases and 6 bases, there was a span of 20 bases. This CDR3 has 17 residues. Germline assignment: CDR1 MDHEN and CDR2 SYDVKM.

The J gene is TRBJ2-3, the V gene TRBV25-1; D ambiguous. Trimming shortened V by 7 bases and J by 0 bases, and 8 bases separated the two germline ends. CDR1 and CDR2 (germline): MGHDK, SYGVNS. This CDR3 contains 13 residues. Here the CDR3 DNA reads TGTGCCAGCACAGAACCTAGCACAGATACGCAGTATTTT. It yields the protein CASTEPSTDTQYF.

The chain links TRBV4-2 to TRBJ2-2; 10 nucleotides agree with TRBD1. This CDR3 is 16 amino acids long. Germline V gene data show CDR1 as LGHNA and CDR2 as YNFKEQ. After removal of 4 bases from V and 6 bases from J, the junction contained 8 bases not matched to a gene. Written as DNA, the CDR3 is TGTGCCAGCAGCCTCCGGACAGGGGGAGGCCCCGGGGAGCTGTTTTTT. Its translation: CASSLRTGGGPGELFF.

This CDR3 reads CASRASGETQYF. CDR3 sequence (DNA): TGTGCCAGCAGGGCTAGCGGAGAGACCCAGTACTTC. V and J are TRBV2 and TRBJ2-5, with 7 bases aligning to TRBD2. The CDR3 is 12 amino acids. Germline V CDR1 and CDR2: SNHLY, FYNNEI. Unmatched junction bases numbered 2, after V lost 6 bases and J lost 4 bases. The full variable domain, rest sourced from reference TRBV2 and TRBJ2-5, is EPEVTQTPSHQVTQMGQEVILRCVPISNHLYFYWYRQILGQKVEFLVSFYNNEISEKSEIFDDQFSVERPDGSNFTLKIRSTKLEDSAMYFCASRASGETQYFGPGTRLLVL.

On this clone itself: The sample carries other DNA sequences with the same CDR3. The chain has TRBV2 and TRBJ1-1, with TRBD1 matching over 8 bases. The CDR3 is 13 amino acids. The trim removed 7 bases at V and 2 bases at J, leaving 3 bases unmatched. CDR1 and CDR2 (germline): SNHLY, FYNNEI. Here the CDR3 reads CASKQGVNTEAFF. CDR3 bases: TGTGCCAGCAAACAGGGGGTTAACACTGAAGCTTTCTTT.

The rearrangement links TRBV5-1 to TRBJ1-2, with 8 bases fitting TRBD1. This CDR3 region has 16 residues. The germline CDR1 and CDR2 sequences are SGHRS and YFSETQ. Germline trimming cut 0 bases from V and 2 bases from J; bases unmatched to any gene: 6. CDR3 residues: CASSLAYGQGNYGYTF. As DNA, the CDR3 is TGCGCCAGCAGCTTGGCCTATGGACAGGGCAACTATGGCTACACCTTC.

On this clone itself: A much larger clone sits a single nucleotide away, making a read error possible. V gene TRBV5-1 combines with J gene TRBJ2-2, with D perhaps being TRBD1 or TRBD2 (5 bases each). There are 15 residues in the CDR3. Germline CDR1 SGHRS, CDR2 YFSETQ. DNA of the CDR3: TGCGCCAGCAGCCGAGGGACGGCGAACACCTGGGAGCTGTTTTTT. Translated, it gives CASSRGTANTWELFF.

As for this clone: A much larger clone is a single base away; this may be a read error. The same CDR3 can be traced to other DNA sequences in this sample. J is TRBJ2-1 and V is TRBV7-3, with D perhaps TRBD1 or TRBD2 (6 bases each). This CDR3 spans 15 amino acids. The germline V and J ends were trimmed by 0 bases and 1 base, with 7 bases remaining between them. Germline V gives CDR1 SGHTA, CDR2 FQGTGA. CDR3 DNA sequence: TGTGCCAGCAGCTTAACAGGGGGGTCCTACAATGAGCAGTTCTTC. It specifies CASSLTGGSYNEQFF.